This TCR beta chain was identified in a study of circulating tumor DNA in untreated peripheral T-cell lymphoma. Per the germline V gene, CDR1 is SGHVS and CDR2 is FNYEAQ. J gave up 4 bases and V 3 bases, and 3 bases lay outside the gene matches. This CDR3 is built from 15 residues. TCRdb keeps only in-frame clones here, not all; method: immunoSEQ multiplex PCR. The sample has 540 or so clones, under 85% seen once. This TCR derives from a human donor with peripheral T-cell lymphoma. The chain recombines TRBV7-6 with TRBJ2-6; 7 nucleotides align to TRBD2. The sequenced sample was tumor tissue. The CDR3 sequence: CASSLGGNGANVLTF. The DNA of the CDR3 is TGTGCCAGCAGCTTGGGGGGGAACGGGGCCAACGTCCTGACTTTC.